The 22 T cell receptor beta chains below were found in one sample sequenced in a study of human T cells and chemical hapten exposure. Time point denoted: pre-sensitization, week 0. Treatment meaning: therapeutic diphenylcyclopropenone sensitization with weekly scalp DPC. TCRdb re-called the RACE reads through MiXCR, storing one row per CDR3 protein. The repertoire includes around 300,000 distinct CDR3 sequences, about 5% of them detected once, and less than 9% sits in the top ten. This material consisted of whole blood, taken in connection with sensitization to the hapten diphenylcyclopropenone (DPC). All receptors derive from a woman aged 18-35 years with alopecia areata. Some clones in this sample may be carry-over from other donors' samples.

Only one count was recorded for this clonotype. A read error may account for a junction end that differs from germline. The chain has TRBV10-3 and TRBJ2-7; possibly TRBD2 for D (5 bases). CDR1 and CDR2 (germline): ENHRY, SYGVKD. This CDR3 has 14 amino acids. CDR3 sequence (DNA): TGTGCCTTCAGTGACGACGGATTTTCGGGGGAGCAGTACTTC. Its protein product is CAFSDDGFSGEQYF.

This clonotype showed up just a few times. The chain is built from TRBV7-9 and TRBJ2-7, with TRBD1 matching 7 bases. The CDR3 covers 15 residues. Germline V gene data show CDR1 as SEHNR and CDR2 as FQNEAQ (reference sequence). V gave up 4 bases and J gave up 2 bases; unmatched junction bases: 8. The DNA of the CDR3 is TGTGCCAGCAGCTCGACAGGGCGTCTCCCCTACGAGCAGTACTTC. This codes for CASSSTGRLPYEQYF.

This clonotype was seen ten or more times. J is TRBJ1-2 and V is TRBV6-2 or TRBV6-3; 12 nucleotides match TRBD1. CDR3 length: 19 residues. CDR1 is MNHEY, CDR2 SVGEGT, per germline. V was clipped by 6 bases and J by 4 bases; unmatched bases: 18. The CDR3 bases are TGTGCCAGCAGACCACTAAACCGGGACAGGGGGCATCGGAGCTATGGCTACACCTTC. Protein: CASRPLNRDRGHRSYGYTF.

In its sample, this clonotype was seen many times. J is TRBJ2-3 and V is TRBV20-1; TRBD2 agrees at 10 bases. The CDR3 loop spans 15 amino acids. The V gene's germline CDR1 is DFQATT and CDR2 SNEGSKA (reference sequence). V shed 0 bases, J shed 7 bases, and the junction held 7 bases outside the gene matches. CDR3 DNA: TGCAGTGCTAGAGATGGACTAGCGGAGATACATACGCAGTATTTT. It specifies CSARDGLAEIHTQYF.

This clonotype was observed at least ten times. The J gene is TRBJ1-4, the V gene TRBV7-6; D is ambiguous. This CDR3 has 15 residues. Trimming left V 8 bases short and J 0 bases short, with 13 bases between. CDR1 is SGHVS, CDR2 FNYEAQ, per germline. The DNA of the CDR3 is TGTGCCAGCGGCAAGGACTTTCCAACTAATGAAAAACTGTTTTTT. Its translation: CASGKDFPTNEKLFF.

This chain connects TRBV20-1 to TRBJ1-1; the D is unclear. The CDR3 extends over 13 amino acids. Trimming took off 3 bases at V and 0 bases at J, with 8 bases between the two ends. CDR1 is DFQATT and CDR2 is SNEGSKA in the germline V gene (reference sequence). CDR3 loop: CSARENLNTEAFF. The CDR3 DNA sequence: TGCAGTGCTAGGGAGAATTTGAACACTGAAGCTTTCTTT.

This clonotype was seen ten or more times. The chain joins TRBV12-3 or TRBV12-4 to TRBJ1-6, with a possible D match to TRBD1 (5 bases). Trimming removed 2 bases at V and 7 bases at J, with 6 bases between. This CDR3 contains 13 residues. The CDR3 DNA follows: TGTGCCAGCAGTTTAAGACAGAATTCACCCCTCCACTTT. This translates into CASSLRQNSPLHF.

This clonotype was seen a handful of times. J is TRBJ1-4 and V is TRBV10-3, with no clear D. The V end lost 10 bases, the J end lost 6 bases, and 6 bases lay between the germline ends. CDR3 length: 10 residues. Germline V lookup: CDR1 ENHRY, CDR2 SYGVKD. The CDR3 is CASADEKLFF. DNA of the CDR3: TGTGCCAGCGCTGATGAAAAACTGTTTTTT.

In this sample, this clonotype turned up a few times. This sequence joins TRBV27 and TRBJ1-1; D possibly corresponds to TRBD1 (5 bases). The CDR3 contains 11 residues. The germline CDR1 and CDR2 sequences are MNHEY and SMNVEV (reference sequence). Trimming pared 6 bases from V and 5 bases from J, leaving 7 bases between. CDR3 in DNA: TGTGCCAGCAGGGGGGTTACTGAAGCTTTCTTT. It specifies CASRGVTEAFF.

At least ten counts were recorded for this clonotype. The chain uses TRBV14 and TRBJ2-7, with D uncertain. V was pared by 1 base and J by 2 bases, with 6 bases between. Germline V lookup: CDR1 SGHDN, CDR2 FVKESK. The CDR3 is 13 residues long. The CDR3 is CASSQVRAYEQYF. Written as DNA, the CDR3 is TGTGCCAGCAGCCAAGTCCGGGCCTACGAGCAGTACTTC. The variable domain in full, with the rest retrieved from reference TRBV14 and TRBJ2-7, is EAGVTQFPSHSVIEKGQTVTLRCDPISGHDNLYWYRRVMGKEIKFLLHFVKESKQDESGMPNNRFLAERTGGTYSTLKVQPAELEDSGVYFCASSQVRAYEQYFGPGTRLTVT.

This clonotype was recorded at least ten times. The V and J genes are TRBV6-1 and TRBJ1-1; 10 nucleotides agree with TRBD1. Germline lookup yields CDR1 MNHNS and CDR2 SASEGT. This CDR3 region has 15 residues. V dropped 6 bases and J dropped 0; count of bases not matched to a gene: 4. The CDR3 spells CASRDRGSLNTEAFF. CDR3 in DNA: TGTGCCAGCAGGGACAGGGGGTCCCTGAACACTGAAGCTTTCTTT.

This clonotype was found many times. The V gene is TRBV5-5, the J gene TRBJ2-7; tentative D call: TRBD2 (6 bases). Germline CDR1 reads SGHKS; CDR2 reads YYEKEE (reference sequence). This CDR3 contains 16 residues. V was cut by 0 bases and J by 3 bases, with 16 bases left in between. CDR3 residues: CASSLAAGLDYYEQYF. In DNA form, the CDR3 reads TGTGCCAGCAGCTTGGCCGCGGGACTCGACTACTACGAGCAGTACTTC.

The chain carries TRBV28 and TRBJ2-4; no clear D gene. Trimming took 5 bases from V and 0 from J, leaving 8 bases between them. This CDR3 has 14 residues. Germline CDR1 MDHEN, CDR2 SYDVKM. The CDR3 protein is CASSTVIAKNIQYF. As DNA, the CDR3 is TGTGCCAGCAGTACGGTTATAGCCAAAAACATTCAGTACTTC. The full variable domain, in which reference TRBV28 and TRBJ2-4 provide the parts outside the CDR3, is DVKVTQSSRYLVKRTGEKVFLECVQDMDHENMFWYRQDPGLGLRLIYFSYDVKMKEKGDIPEGYSVSREKKERFSLILESASTNQTSMYLCASSTVIAKNIQYFGAGTRLSVL.

V and J are TRBV13 and TRBJ2-3, with a possible D match to TRBD1 (6 bases). CDR1 and CDR2 (germline): PRHDT, FYEKMQ (reference sequence). V lost 1 base and J lost 4, with 12 bases in between. The CDR3 is 15 amino acids. Here the CDR3 DNA reads TGTGCCAGCAGCTTAGCACCCGAGGGGGCAGATACGCAGTATTTT. This gives the protein CASSLAPEGADTQYF. The variable domain in full, completed from reference TRBV13 and TRBJ2-3, reads AAGVIQSPRHLIKEKRETATLKCYPIPRHDTVYWYQQGPGQDPQFLISFYEKMQSDKGSIPDRFSAQQFSDYHSELNMSSLELGDSALYFCASSLAPEGADTQYFGPGTRLTVL.

This clonotype was seen many times. The V and J genes are TRBV5-1 and TRBJ2-6; TRBD2 aligns across 12 bases. The germline gives CDR1 SGHRS, CDR2 YFSETQ. The CDR3 runs to 21 residues. V trimming: 0 bases; J trimming: 0 bases; junction bases outside the gene matches: 10. The CDR3 DNA reads as TGCGCCAGCAGCTTGGAGCTAGCGGGGGGGCCGGTACTCTCTGGGGCCAACGTCCTGACTTTC. Translation gives CASSLELAGGPVLSGANVLTF.

The chain recombines TRBV4-3 with TRBJ1-6; no firm D call. The V end was cut by 0 bases, the J end by 8 bases, with 11 bases between. The germline CDR1 and CDR2 sequences are LGHNA and YSLEER. The CDR3 consists of 15 residues. The CDR3 DNA is TGCGCCAGCAGCCAAGAGCCCCGAGGTGATTCACCCCTCCACTTT. Translation: CASSQEPRGDSPLHF.

This clonotype showed up many times. J is TRBJ1-5 and V is TRBV11-2, with 9 bases fitting TRBD1. The germline gives CDR1 SGHAT, CDR2 FQNNGV. V lost 5 bases, J lost 7 bases, and 9 bases stayed unmatched. The CDR3 runs 15 residues. Here the CDR3 reads CASSRLQGAGQPQHF. DNA of the CDR3: TGTGCCAGCAGCCGACTACAGGGGGCAGGGCAGCCCCAGCATTTT. The full variable domain, completed using reference TRBV11-2 and TRBJ1-5, is EAGVAQSPRYKIIEKRQSVAFWCNPISGHATLYWYQQILGQGPKLLIQFQNNGVVDDSQLPKDRFSAERLKGVDSTLKIQPAKLEDSAVYLCASSRLQGAGQPQHFGDGTRLSIL.

This clonotype turned up a few times. The J gene is TRBJ1-6, the V gene TRBV6-5; D may be TRBD1 (5 bases). The V gene's germline CDR1 is MNHEY and CDR2 SVGAGI. The V end was cut by 3 bases, the J end by 11 bases, with 17 bases between. This CDR3 is built from 15 residues. The CDR3 sequence is CASSYGRDTGAPLHF. The CDR3 coding sequence is TGTGCCAGCAGTTATGGCCGGGATACAGGCGCACCCCTCCACTTT.

This clonotype has at least ten counts. CDR3 nucleotide sequence: TGTGCCAGCAATCTACAGGAGAACACTGAAGCTTTCTTT. It translates to CASNLQENTEAFF. V usage is TRBV6-1 and J usage is TRBJ1-1; D might be TRBD1 (5 bases). V gave up 7 bases and J gave up 1 base, with 10 bases separating them. The germline V gene encodes CDR1 MNHNS and CDR2 SASEGT. The length of the CDR3 is 13 residues.

This clonotype was counted only a few times. This chain uses TRBV29-1 with TRBJ1-1; D is unresolved. The V end was cut by 2 bases, the J end by 2 bases, with 15 bases between. The CDR3 loop spans 15 amino acids. CDR1 is SQVTM and CDR2 is ANQGSEA in the germline V gene. The CDR3 DNA follows: TGCAGCGTTGAACGATGGGGAGGGATAAACACTGAAGCTTTCTTT. Protein: CSVERWGGINTEAFF.

The CDR3 sequence is CASSAPTGPDTQYF. As DNA, the CDR3 is TGTGCCAGCAGCGCCCCGACAGGGCCAGATACGCAGTATTTT. The genes are TRBV6-6 and TRBJ2-3; TRBD1 matches at 7 bases. The V segment lost 6 bases and the J segment 4 bases; nucleotides outside the gene matches: 7. CDR1 is MNHNY, CDR2 SVGAGI, per germline (reference sequence). The CDR3 runs 14 residues.

This clonotype was observed a handful of times. The chain combines TRBV14 with TRBJ2-3; TRBD2 agrees at 9 bases. After removal of 2 bases from V and 0 bases from J, the junction contained 6 bases not matched to a gene. The CDR3 extends over 17 amino acids. CDR1 and CDR2 (germline): SGHDN, FVKESK. The CDR3 coding sequence is TGTGCCAGCAGCCAATGGCTAGCGGGAACTAGCACAGATACGCAGTATTTT. Translation: CASSQWLAGTSTDTQYF.